The entry below describes one TCR beta chain. The antigen is undetermined. The data were taken from a study of T cell clonotyping in hematopoietic cell transplantation. Using immunoSEQ multiplex PCR, the repertoire was profiled, and TCRdb retains in-frame clones only, with some absent. The data contain 55,000 to 70,000 clones, about 94% of them singletons. Whole-study findings and limits: Pathologically expanded recipient clonotypes increased progressively from day 30 to day 180 as diversity fell. At the given depth, recipient repertoires were over 95% de novo clonotypes. Graft donor and pretransplant recipient Inverse Simpson Index values predicted broader posttransplant TCR diversity. No sorting was done, leaving CD4 and CD8 contributions mixed.

CDR3 length: 15 amino acids. Germline values: CDR1 LNHNV, CDR2 YYDKDF (reference sequence). After removal of 9 bases from V and 0 bases from J, the junction contained 8 bases not matched to a gene. The material sequenced was peripheral blood mononuclear cells. The clonotype comes from a man aged 45-65 years in good health. Some clones in this sample may be carry-over from other donors' samples. This chain uses TRBV15 with TRBJ1-3, with TRBD1 matching 7 bases. The CDR3 is CATGMGQSSGNTIYF. CDR3 DNA sequence: TGTGCCACGGGTATGGGACAGAGCTCTGGAAACACCATATATTTT.